This TCR beta chain came from a study of post-analysis software for immune sequencing data. The wider study: Some patients lacked subtype; others had relapsing-remitting, secondary progressive or progressive-relapsing disease. Broader study findings: Patients used five TRBV segments, including TRBV5-6, TRBV5-1 and TRBV20-1, more often than controls. Strong co-clustering by F measure was seen for same-batch samples. Those with multiple sclerosis, the patient group, showed significantly lower normalized Chao1 diversity than controls.

cDNA libraries of TCR beta carried unique molecular identifiers. Approximately 500,000 cDNA molecules were obtained per 1 to 10 million input T cells. One entry per CDR3 protein, called by TCRdb with MiXCR from the PCR reads. Of about 540,000 distinct CDR3 sequences listed, around 34% were seen once; the top ten hold 4.5% to 7.5%. In its sample, this clonotype was seen a few times. The target antigen is unknown. This CDR3 contains 13 residues. The germline V gene encodes CDR1 KGHSH and CDR2 LQKENI. V was cut by 2 bases and J by 6 bases, with 11 bases left in between. This clonotype was sampled from a girl under 18 with multiple sclerosis. Sequencing input: blood. The chain uses TRBV18 and TRBJ2-7; the D gene is possibly TRBD2 (6 bases). CDR3: CASSPKAEGEQYF. The CDR3 DNA follows: TGTGCCAGCTCACCAAAAGCGGAGGGCGAGCAGTACTTC.